The T cell receptor beta chain described here comes from a study of PD-L1 blockade in urothelial cancer. The CDR3 consists of 18 residues. J was trimmed by 6 bases and V by 6 bases; bases with no gene match: 15. Germline V gene sequence: CDR1 SGHNT, CDR2 YENEEA. Only in-frame clones appear in the TCRdb table, and some are missing; sequencing was by immunoSEQ multiplex PCR. The top ten clones hold 3.2% of a sample with roughly 63,000 clones, 81% of them seen once. This clone has a single count. Regarding time point: pretreatment peripheral blood. The TCR originated in a man aged 65 to 85 with urothelial cancer. The chain links TRBV11-3 to TRBJ2-3, with 13 bases lining up with TRBD2. The material sequenced was PBMCs, taken around atezolizumab (anti-PD-L1) treatment. CDR3 loop: CASSRGLAGARGGDTQYF. The CDR3 DNA follows: TGTGCCAGCAGTCGAGGACTAGCGGGAGCCCGGGGGGGGGATACGCAGTATTTT.